This T cell receptor (beta chain) is from a study of blood T cell repertoires in COVID-19. Across the whole study: The United States, Italy and Spain provided the acute and convalescent COVID-19 samples. Sources were T cells, B-cell-depleted T cells, or PBMCs; the material itself was cDNA or gDNA.

Authors' data handling: Quantification of nucleated cells was approximated via reference gene primer amplification. Measured with immunoSEQ multiplex PCR; TCRdb has only the in-frame clones, and not every one. V and J calls and clone size are given by that table; D and trimming were obtained from the DNA. The sample lists some 180,000 clones; around nine tenths were seen once. Sequenced input: peripheral blood. The TCR sequence derives from a man in his sixties with active or convalescent COVID-19.

CDR3 protein: CASSILQRENTEAFF. Written as DNA, the CDR3 is TGTGCCAGTAGTATTCTACAGAGGGAGAACACTGAAGCTTTCTTT. The chain links TRBV19 to TRBJ1-1; no clear D gene. Trimming took off 3 bases at V and 1 base at J, with 12 bases between the two ends. This CDR3 comprises 15 residues. Germline CDR1 is LNHDA and CDR2 is SQIVND (reference sequence). Full variable domain (rest looked up from reference TRBV19 and TRBJ1-1): DGGITQSPKYLFRKEGQNVTLSCEQNLNHDAMYWYRQDPGQGLRLIYYSQIVNDFQKGDIAEGYSVSREKKESFPLTVTSAQKNPTAFYLCASSILQRENTEAFFGQGTRLTVV.